These 2 T cell receptor beta chains were all obtained from the same sample, sequenced in a study of regulatory T cells in long-lasting Graves disease. The time point denotes: persistent/refractory GD, antithyroid drugs over 5 years with positive TRAb. Generation of the TCR library employed RNA extracted from PBMCs. Arm-PCR of CDR3 regions and iRepertoire HTBI primers were the basis on which TCR beta libraries were built. TCRdb recomputed calls from the multiplex PCR reads with MiXCR, one row per CDR3 protein. The sample lists about 460,000 distinct CDR3 sequences; 20% to 25% were seen once. The starting material was peripheral blood mononuclear cells (PBMCs), obtained when the disease was refractory, from a patient treated with antithyroid drugs. These receptors were collected from a female donor with Graves disease.

A note on this clonotype: The junction differs from germline at one of its ends, possibly a read error. The chain combines TRBV18 with TRBJ1-4; TRBD1 matches at 7 bases. This CDR3 region has 13 residues. From germline, CDR1 is KGHSH and CDR2 LQKENI. CDR3 in DNA: TGTGCCAGCTCACGGACAGGAATTGAAGAACTGTTTTTT. Its translation is CASSRTGIEELFF.

This clonotype was seen only a few times. The chain combines TRBV6-2 or TRBV6-3 with TRBJ2-2, with D maybe TRBD1 (5 bases). V lost 4 bases and J 2 bases, leaving 17 bases between the germline ends. Looked up from germline, CDR1 is MNHEY and CDR2 is SVGEGT. CDR3 size: 17 residues. This chain's CDR3 is CASSSLQDAPNTGELFF. CDR3 bases: TGTGCCAGCAGTTCCCTACAGGACGCGCCCAACACCGGGGAGCTGTTTTTT.